Given below is one T cell receptor beta chain in context. This record belongs to a study of blood T cell repertoires in COVID-19. About the study: Italy, Spain and the United States were the sources of the convalescent and acute COVID-19 samples.

Produced via immunoSEQ multiplex PCR; TCRdb's table is partial and in-frame only. The table records about 300,000 clones, around 89% of them present only once. This sequence originates from a man in his forties or fifties with acute or convalescent COVID-19. Sequencing was performed on peripheral blood.

DNA for the CDR3: TGTGCTAGTGGTTTGGGCCAGGGTGGTCAGCCCCAGCATTTT. This codes for CASGLGQGGQPQHF. V and J are TRBV12-5 and TRBJ1-5; possible D gene TRBD1, 5 bases. V was trimmed by 1 base and J by 6 bases, leaving 10 bases between them. CDR1 and CDR2 (germline): LGHNT, FRNRAP. The CDR3 covers 14 residues.